This TCR beta chain was documented in a study of vaccination effects on CD4 cells after COVID-19. A remark on this clone: What it binds is unknown.

Assay: immunoSEQ multiplex PCR; the TCRdb copy retains only in-frame clones and omits some. The sample has tens of thousands of clones, approximately 76% seen once. Within the ViraFEST assay, antigen-specific CD4+ T cells underwent expansion with viral peptide pools prior to sequencing. Culture lasted over 9 days before CD4+ T cell isolation. No vaccinee had earlier SARS-CoV-2 infection, and nucleocapsid antibodies were negative. Every well got fewer than 2.5 million PBMC, which were grown with about 9.9 IU/ml IL-2 and roughly 10 ug/ml peptides. J lost 4 bases, V lost 5 bases, and 6 bases had no gene match. The germline V gene encodes CDR1 SEHNR and CDR2 FQNEAQ (reference sequence). The length of the CDR3 is 16 residues.

Sequences were derived from CD4+ T cells from PBMCs cultured with HCoV-NL63 spike peptides, sampled before COVID-19 vaccination. This clonotype was obtained from a human donor who received a COVID-19 vaccine. This rearrangement joins TRBV7-9 to TRBJ2-2, with 11 bases lining up with TRBD1. CDR3: CASSATGTGGTGELFF. The CDR3, as DNA: TGTGCCAGCAGCGCGACCGGGACAGGGGGCACCGGGGAGCTGTTTTTT.